These T cell receptor beta chains were read from a single sample in a study of T cells after yellow fever vaccination. TCRdb analysed the 5' RACE reads with MiXCR anew, one entry per CDR3 protein. Among about 580,000 distinct CDR3 sequences, around a sixth were seen once, and the ten largest hold 15% to 20%. The sequencing used PBMCs, collected less than 6 days after the first yellow fever vaccination. The receptors originated from a man younger than 35 who received the YFV17D yellow fever vaccine. Each CDR3 is given without its conserved first and last residue. D genes are given only for firm matches.

TRBJ1-4 - TRBV6-5 ASSYSRQVNEKLF
TRBJ2-7 TRBD1 TRBV30 AWSAGQGAIGSYEQY
TRBJ2-3 - TRBV20-1 SARTSTDTQY
TRBJ2-5 - TRBV6-5 ASSYEWGKGETQY
TRBJ1-6 - TRBV7-9 ASRLGARNSPLH
TRBJ1-1 - TRBV10-3 AISEEGFGTEAF
TRBJ1-6 - TRBV5-1 ASSLMGLYNSPLH
TRBJ2-7 - TRBV6-2/TRBV6-3 ASSYSLRGQSYEQY
TRBJ1-4 - TRBV9 ASSVAGSVTNEKLF
TRBJ2-3 - TRBV6-2/TRBV6-3 ASRVGADTQY
TRBJ2-7 - TRBV7-2 ASSLSGAGFSYEQY
TRBJ1-1 - TRBV12-3/TRBV12-4 ASSQDRPTEAF
TRBJ1-6 - TRBV5-4 ASSLTTDYNSPLH
TRBJ1-5 - TRBV20-1 SARDMRENQPQH
TRBJ1-1 TRBD1 TRBV6-5 ASSSLGTGGFEAF
TRBJ2-2 - TRBV27 ASSYESSGELF
TRBJ1-1 - TRBV28 ASSFRQPVRNTEAF
TRBJ2-2 TRBD1 TRBV7-9 ASSLGRQGTGELF
TRBJ2-5 TRBD2 TRBV4-2 ASSQNLGGTKETQY
TRBJ1-1 - TRBV28 ASTRRGSEAF
TRBJ1-1 TRBD1 TRBV7-2 ASSFRQGTEAF
TRBJ1-4 - TRBV7-9 ASSLALQGKLF
TRBJ1-2 - TRBV29-1 SVEARLPEGNYGYT
TRBJ2-5 TRBD1 TRBV5-4 ASSLAGQGELETQY
TRBJ2-5 - TRBV7-6 ASSLGGVVETQY
TRBJ1-6 TRBD1 TRBV10-2 ASSTGGQGDSPLH
TRBJ1-1 TRBD1 TRBV11-2 ASSFRQGSEAF
TRBJ2-1 - TRBV12-3/TRBV12-4 ASSQGLFNEQF
TRBJ1-2 - TRBV12-3/TRBV12-4 ASSPGGEYGYT
TRBJ2-3 - TRBV15 ATSIEGRGRVDTQY
TRBJ2-1 - TRBV10-2 ASSEFGEQF